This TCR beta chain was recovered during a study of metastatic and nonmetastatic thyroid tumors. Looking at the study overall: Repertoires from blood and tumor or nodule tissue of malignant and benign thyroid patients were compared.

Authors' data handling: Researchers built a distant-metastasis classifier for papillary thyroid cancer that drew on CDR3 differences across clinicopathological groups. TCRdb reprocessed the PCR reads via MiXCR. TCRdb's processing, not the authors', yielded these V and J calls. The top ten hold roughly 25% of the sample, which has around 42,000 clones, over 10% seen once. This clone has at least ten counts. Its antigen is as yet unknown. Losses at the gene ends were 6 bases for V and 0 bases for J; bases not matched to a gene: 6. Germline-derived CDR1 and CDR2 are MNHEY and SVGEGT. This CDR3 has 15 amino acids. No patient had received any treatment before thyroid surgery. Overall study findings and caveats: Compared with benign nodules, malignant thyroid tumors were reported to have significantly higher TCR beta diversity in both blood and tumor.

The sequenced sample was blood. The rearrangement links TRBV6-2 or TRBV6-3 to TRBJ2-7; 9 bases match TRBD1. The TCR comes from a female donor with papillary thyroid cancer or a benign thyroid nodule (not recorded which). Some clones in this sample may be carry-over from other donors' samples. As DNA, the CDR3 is TGTGCCAGCAGCCCCCGGGACAGGGACTCCTACGAGCAGTACTTC. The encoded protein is CASSPRDRDSYEQYF.